This T cell receptor (beta chain) emerged from a study of blood T cell repertoires in COVID-19. Study-level background: The cDNA or gDNA used as material had been derived from T cells, B-cell-depleted T cells, or PBMCs.

Profiling relied on immunoSEQ multiplex PCR, and the TCRdb table lists in-frame clones only, not all of them. The sample lists 200,000 to 300,000 clones; 70% to 90% were seen once. This CDR3 has 15 amino acids. The germline gives CDR1 MNHEY, CDR2 SMNVEV (reference sequence). The trim removed 8 bases at V and 8 bases at J, leaving 12 bases unmatched. This sequence joins TRBV27 and TRBJ1-5; 10 bases are shared with TRBD1. The sequenced material came from peripheral blood. The sequence was obtained from a man aged 50-60 years with acute or convalescent COVID-19. As DNA, the CDR3 is TGTGCCAGCGGACCGGGACAGGGGAAGGTTGAGCCCCAGCATTTT. This sequence encodes CASGPGQGKVEPQHF.